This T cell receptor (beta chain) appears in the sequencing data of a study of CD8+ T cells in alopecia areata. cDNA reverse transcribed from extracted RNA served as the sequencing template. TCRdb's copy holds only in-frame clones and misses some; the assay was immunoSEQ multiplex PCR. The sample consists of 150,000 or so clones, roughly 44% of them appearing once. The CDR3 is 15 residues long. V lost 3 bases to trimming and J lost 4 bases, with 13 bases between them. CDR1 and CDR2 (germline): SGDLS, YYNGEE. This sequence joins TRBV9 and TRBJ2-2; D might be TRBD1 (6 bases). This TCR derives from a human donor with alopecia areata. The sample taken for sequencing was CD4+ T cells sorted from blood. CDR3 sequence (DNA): TGTGCCAGCAGCGGCGACAGGCGGTCCACCGGGGAGCTGTTTTTT. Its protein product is CASSGDRRSTGELFF.